This T cell receptor beta chain was identified in a study of T cell responses to AZD1222 COVID-19 vaccine. Study background: Pooled together were second doses at about 4 or about 12 weeks.

The protocol was immunoSEQ multiplex PCR, while the TCRdb copy is restricted to in-frame clones and leaves out a portion. The sample lists approximately 150,000 clones; 92% were seen once. Study-wide points: Possibly, clonal diversity was underestimated; donors were largely white British and included more females. The breadth and depth of Spike-specific TCRs increased once two AZD1222 doses had been given. Close to half of spike-specific TCRs reportedly recognize unmutated variant regions.

Note on this clone: The antigen is undetermined.

The CDR3 is 18 residues long. The germline gives CDR1 SGHTA, CDR2 FQGNSA. With V trimmed by 2 bases and J by 2 bases, 12 bases remained unmatched. The V and J genes are TRBV7-2 and TRBJ2-3; TRBD2 matches 8 bases. The receptor comes from an adult in good health. Sequencing was performed on peripheral blood, taken on day 0 of AZD1222 vaccination. CDR3 DNA: TGTGCCAGCAGCTTAAGGGCGGGAGGAAACCCCCTCACAGATACGCAGTATTTT. Its protein is CASSLRAGGNPLTDTQYF.